This TCR beta chain was identified in a study of T-cell memory formation after mild COVID-19. Per germline, CDR1 SGHTA and CDR2 FQGNSA. This CDR3 has 12 residues. The germline V and J ends were trimmed by 5 bases and 5 bases, with 10 bases remaining between them. TCRdb fed the 5' RACE reads into MiXCR, producing one record per CDR3 protein. The profile covers approximately 290,000 distinct CDR3 sequences, with approximately 19% appearing a single time and more than 20% taken by the ten largest. General study findings and limits: Second-wave clones that peaked on day 37 lacked confirmed SARS-CoV-2 specificity.

Turning to this clonotype: Its antigen is as yet unknown.

This sequence was found in a man in his late teens or twenties who had mild COVID-19 (a few samples of this study predate the infection). Cell type and time point are not known. This chain joins TRBV7-2 and TRBJ2-7; tentatively, D is TRBD1 (6 bases). The sample was PBMCs or a T cell subset sorted from them (not recorded which). The CDR3 is CASSHGGHEQYF. CDR3 coding DNA: TGTGCCAGCAGCCATGGGGGCCACGAGCAGTACTTC.